The rows below give T cell receptor beta chains drawn from one sample of a study of cytomegalovirus exposure and HLA in healthy donors. Sequenced by immunoSEQ multiplex PCR; TCRdb stores in-frame clones only, minus some. The sample has approximately 200,000 clones; nearly 80% are singletons. Sequencing input: PBMCs. The receptors stem from a man aged 18 to 35 in good health and CMV-seronegative. The CDR3 runs from the conserved cysteine through the conserved F or W. The D gene is left open where the match is weak. Clone size is given for some rows only: seen once, a few or many times, or a class if the clone is expanded.

v_call: TRBV28; d_call: -; j_call: TRBJ1-1; clone_size: -; cdr3_aa: CASSHREPLNTEAFF; cdr3_nt: TGTGCCAGCAGTCACAGGGAGCCGTTGAACACTGAAGCTTTCTTT
v_call: TRBV21-1; d_call: -; j_call: TRBJ2-3; clone_size: -; cdr3_aa: CASSKATGWGDTQYF; cdr3_nt: TGTGCCAGCAGCAAAGCGACGGGATGGGGAGATACGCAGTATTTT
v_call: TRBV6-6; d_call: TRBD2; j_call: TRBJ2-2; clone_size: -; cdr3_aa: CASRSGGATNTGELFF; cdr3_nt: TGTGCCAGCAGAAGCGGGGGGGCGACGAACACCGGGGAGCTGTTTTTT
v_call: TRBV5-1; d_call: -; j_call: TRBJ1-1; clone_size: -; cdr3_aa: CASSLGGKDTEAFF; cdr3_nt: TGCGCCAGCAGCTTGGGAGGGAAGGACACTGAAGCTTTCTTT
v_call: TRBV30; d_call: -; j_call: TRBJ1-2; clone_size: -; cdr3_aa: CACKSARTLLYTF; cdr3_nt: TGTGCCTGCAAATCTGCCAGAACACTACTCTACACCTTC
v_call: TRBV2; d_call: -; j_call: TRBJ2-7; clone_size: -; cdr3_aa: CASSERGNHEQYF; cdr3_nt: TGTGCCAGCAGTGAGAGGGGGAACCACGAGCAGTACTTC
v_call: TRBV6-5; d_call: -; j_call: TRBJ1-5; clone_size: -; cdr3_aa: CASTRRGPGPQHF; cdr3_nt: TGTGCCAGCACTAGGCGGGGGCCAGGGCCCCAGCATTTT
v_call: TRBV5-6; d_call: -; j_call: TRBJ1-6; clone_size: -; cdr3_aa: CASSLALLPLHF; cdr3_nt: TGTGCCAGCAGCCTCGCATTACTTCCCCTCCACTTT
v_call: TRBV6-1; d_call: -; j_call: TRBJ1-2; clone_size: -; cdr3_aa: CASYGSFNYGYTF; cdr3_nt: TGTGCCAGCTACGGGAGCTTCAACTATGGCTACACCTTC
v_call: TRBV5-1; d_call: -; j_call: TRBJ1-2; clone_size: -; cdr3_aa: CASSLAPDGETNYGYTF; cdr3_nt: TGCGCCAGCAGCTTGGCTCCTGACGGAGAAACTAACTATGGCTACACCTTC
v_call: TRBV29-1; d_call: -; j_call: TRBJ2-5; clone_size: -; cdr3_aa: CSVVRGGTAGEQYF; cdr3_nt: TGCAGCGTTGTGAGGGGGGGCACGGCGGGAGAGCAGTACTTC
v_call: TRBV29-1; d_call: -; j_call: TRBJ2-7; clone_size: -; cdr3_aa: CSVEDRVSYEQYF; cdr3_nt: TGCAGCGTTGAAGACAGGGTTTCCTACGAGCAGTACTTC
v_call: TRBV6-1; d_call: TRBD1; j_call: TRBJ2-1; clone_size: -; cdr3_aa: CASRRGQGGDNEQFF; cdr3_nt: TGTGCCAGCAGACGAGGACAGGGGGGCGACAATGAGCAGTTCTTC
v_call: TRBV29-1; d_call: TRBD1; j_call: TRBJ1-6; clone_size: once; cdr3_aa: CSVGEGGNSPLHF; cdr3_nt: TGCAGCGTGGGGGAAGGGGGCAATTCACCCCTCCACTTT
v_call: TRBV7-3; d_call: TRBD1; j_call: TRBJ1-2; clone_size: -; cdr3_aa: CASSPEGGPNGYTF; cdr3_nt: TGTGCCAGCAGCCCTGAAGGGGGCCCTAACGGCTACACCTTC
v_call: TRBV10-3; d_call: TRBD1; j_call: TRBJ1-5; clone_size: -; cdr3_aa: CAISESRGQGGNQPQHF; cdr3_nt: TGTGCCATCAGTGAGTCGCGGGGACAGGGGGGTAATCAGCCCCAGCATTTT
v_call: TRBV2; d_call: TRBD2; j_call: TRBJ2-2; clone_size: few; cdr3_aa: CASSLAGVNTGELFF; cdr3_nt: TGTGCCAGCAGCCTAGCGGGGGTGAACACCGGGGAGCTGTTTTTT
v_call: TRBV4-3; d_call: TRBD2; j_call: TRBJ2-1; clone_size: -; cdr3_aa: CASSQALGLAGQSSYNEQFF; cdr3_nt: TGCGCCAGCAGCCAAGCGTTGGGACTAGCGGGCCAAAGCTCCTACAATGAGCAGTTCTTC
v_call: TRBV19; d_call: TRBD1; j_call: TRBJ2-7; clone_size: -; cdr3_aa: CASARGQEPYEQYF; cdr3_nt: TGTGCCAGTGCGAGGGGACAGGAGCCCTACGAGCAGTACTTC
v_call: TRBV19; d_call: TRBD1; j_call: TRBJ1-5; clone_size: once; cdr3_aa: CASSDADRGRGNQPQHF; cdr3_nt: TGTGCCAGTAGTGACGCGGACAGGGGGCGAGGGAATCAGCCCCAGCATTTT
v_call: TRBV30; d_call: -; j_call: TRBJ1-5; clone_size: -; cdr3_aa: CAWSDRDQPQHF; cdr3_nt: TGTGCCTGGAGCGACAGAGATCAGCCCCAGCATTTT
v_call: TRBV11-2; d_call: -; j_call: TRBJ2-2; clone_size: -; cdr3_aa: CASSLVPGDTGELFF; cdr3_nt: TGTGCCAGCAGCTTAGTTCCGGGGGACACCGGGGAGCTGTTTTTT
v_call: TRBV5-1; d_call: -; j_call: TRBJ1-5; clone_size: -; cdr3_aa: CASSVTGDQPQHF; cdr3_nt: TGCGCCAGCAGCGTGACAGGAGATCAGCCCCAGCATTTT
v_call: TRBV2; d_call: -; j_call: TRBJ2-2; clone_size: -; cdr3_aa: CASSVHTGGLFF; cdr3_nt: TGTGCCAGCAGTGTCCATACCGGGGGGCTGTTTTTT
v_call: TRBV9; d_call: -; j_call: TRBJ2-5; clone_size: -; cdr3_aa: CASSVGASTGEVKTQYF; cdr3_nt: TGTGCCAGCAGCGTCGGGGCGAGCACAGGGGAGGTAAAGACCCAGTACTTC
v_call: TRBV7-6; d_call: TRBD2; j_call: TRBJ2-6; clone_size: -; cdr3_aa: CASSFTLAGSSGANVLTF; cdr3_nt: TGTGCCAGCAGCTTTACCCTAGCGGGTAGCTCTGGGGCCAACGTCCTGACTTTC
v_call: TRBV13; d_call: TRBD1; j_call: TRBJ1-2; clone_size: -; cdr3_aa: CASSARDRGVLGYTF; cdr3_nt: TGTGCCAGCAGCGCGCGGGACAGGGGAGTCTTAGGCTACACCTTC
v_call: TRBV2; d_call: TRBD2; j_call: TRBJ2-1; clone_size: -; cdr3_aa: CASSKQLGVGGSGNEQFF; cdr3_nt: TGTGCCAGCAGTAAACAACTCGGCGTGGGCGGGAGTGGGAATGAGCAGTTCTTC
v_call: TRBV25-1; d_call: TRBD1; j_call: TRBJ1-5; clone_size: once; cdr3_aa: CASSEGTGHQPQHF; cdr3_nt: TGTGCCAGCAGTGAAGGGACAGGGCATCAGCCCCAGCATTTT
v_call: TRBV7-8; d_call: TRBD2; j_call: TRBJ2-5; clone_size: -; cdr3_aa: CASSLGAGLAETQYF; cdr3_nt: TGTGCCAGCAGCTTAGGCGCGGGACTAGCAGAGACCCAGTACTTC
v_call: TRBV7-3; d_call: -; j_call: TRBJ1-1; clone_size: -; cdr3_aa: CASSPDGGVNTEAFF; cdr3_nt: TGTGCCAGCAGCCCCGATGGGGGGGTGAACACTGAAGCTTTCTTT
v_call: TRBV30; d_call: -; j_call: TRBJ2-7; clone_size: once; cdr3_aa: CAWSGGRVDGEQYF; cdr3_nt: TGTGCCTGGAGCGGGGGGCGGGTAGATGGCGAGCAGTACTTC
v_call: TRBV5-5; d_call: -; j_call: TRBJ2-2; clone_size: once; cdr3_aa: CASSPSNTGELFF; cdr3_nt: TGTGCCAGCAGCCCGTCGAACACCGGGGAGCTGTTTTTT
v_call: TRBV6-5; d_call: TRBD2; j_call: TRBJ2-7; clone_size: -; cdr3_aa: CASSYAGGLSSYEQYF; cdr3_nt: TGTGCCAGCAGTTATGCGGGGGGCTTGAGCTCCTACGAGCAGTACTTC
v_call: TRBV11-2; d_call: -; j_call: TRBJ2-2; clone_size: few; cdr3_aa: CASSLRGSNTGELFF; cdr3_nt: TGTGCCAGCAGCTTGCGGGGATCGAACACCGGGGAGCTGTTTTTT
v_call: TRBV30; d_call: -; j_call: TRBJ2-2; clone_size: -; cdr3_aa: CAWSAGYTGELFF; cdr3_nt: TGTGCCTGGAGTGCGGGGTATACCGGGGAGCTGTTTTTT
v_call: TRBV7-2; d_call: -; j_call: TRBJ1-1; clone_size: -; cdr3_aa: CASSLQAGTNTEAFF; cdr3_nt: TGTGCCAGCAGCTTACAGGCAGGGACAAACACTGAAGCTTTCTTT
v_call: TRBV9; d_call: TRBD1; j_call: TRBJ2-1; clone_size: -; cdr3_aa: CASSVDGTGLNEQFF; cdr3_nt: TGTGCCAGCAGCGTAGATGGGACAGGGCTCAATGAGCAGTTCTTC
v_call: TRBV5-1; d_call: TRBD1; j_call: TRBJ2-1; clone_size: -; cdr3_aa: CASSLGRDRVSYEQFF; cdr3_nt: TGCGCCAGCAGCTTGGGCCGGGACAGGGTATCCTATGAGCAGTTCTTC
v_call: TRBV7-9; d_call: -; j_call: TRBJ2-1; clone_size: -; cdr3_aa: CASSLDPSEQFF; cdr3_nt: TGTGCCAGCAGCTTAGATCCGTCTGAGCAGTTCTTC
v_call: TRBV15; d_call: TRBD2; j_call: TRBJ2-3; clone_size: -; cdr3_aa: CATSGEETSVGTDTQYF; cdr3_nt: TGTGCCACCAGCGGCGAAGAGACTAGCGTGGGCACAGATACGCAGTATTTT
v_call: TRBV19; d_call: TRBD2; j_call: TRBJ2-3; clone_size: -; cdr3_aa: CASSGLAGVGATDTQYF; cdr3_nt: TGTGCCAGTAGTGGGCTAGCGGGGGTTGGAGCCACAGATACGCAGTATTTT
v_call: TRBV5-1; d_call: -; j_call: TRBJ2-2; clone_size: -; cdr3_aa: CASSSGLSNTGELFF; cdr3_nt: TGCGCCAGCAGCTCGGGACTCTCGAACACCGGGGAGCTGTTTTTT
v_call: TRBV5-1; d_call: -; j_call: TRBJ1-1; clone_size: -; cdr3_aa: CASSADSMNTEAFF; cdr3_nt: TGCGCCAGCAGCGCCGACAGCATGAACACTGAAGCTTTCTTT
v_call: TRBV28; d_call: -; j_call: TRBJ2-4; clone_size: -; cdr3_aa: CASSLRVIENIQYF; cdr3_nt: TGTGCCAGCAGTTTACGGGTTATCGAAAACATTCAGTACTTC
v_call: TRBV9; d_call: -; j_call: TRBJ2-3; clone_size: few; cdr3_aa: CASSVFDSPTDTQYF; cdr3_nt: TGTGCCAGCAGCGTATTCGACAGCCCCACAGATACGCAGTATTTT
v_call: TRBV4-2; d_call: -; j_call: TRBJ2-2; clone_size: -; cdr3_aa: CASSSGLWGANTGELFF; cdr3_nt: TGTGCCAGCAGCAGTGGGCTCTGGGGGGCGAACACCGGGGAGCTGTTTTTT
v_call: TRBV7-6; d_call: -; j_call: TRBJ1-1; clone_size: -; cdr3_aa: CASSLASWRQNTEAFF; cdr3_nt: TGTGCCAGCAGCTTAGCGTCTTGGCGACAGAACACTGAAGCTTTCTTT
v_call: TRBV9; d_call: -; j_call: TRBJ2-7; clone_size: -; cdr3_aa: CASSVADRGSYEQYF; cdr3_nt: TGTGCCAGCAGCGTAGCAGACAGAGGATCCTACGAGCAGTACTTC
v_call: TRBV29-1; d_call: -; j_call: TRBJ2-2; clone_size: few; cdr3_aa: CSVLDRELFF; cdr3_nt: TGCAGCGTTTTAGACAGGGAGCTGTTTTTT
v_call: TRBV14; d_call: -; j_call: TRBJ1-1; clone_size: -; cdr3_aa: CASSQGSGGMAEAFF; cdr3_nt: TGTGCCAGCAGCCAAGGGTCGGGTGGAATGGCTGAAGCTTTCTTT
v_call: TRBV7-8; d_call: TRBD2; j_call: TRBJ2-7; clone_size: -; cdr3_aa: CASSPSRASGSYEQYF; cdr3_nt: TGTGCCAGCAGCCCCAGCCGCGCTAGCGGCTCCTACGAGCAGTACTTC
v_call: TRBV15; d_call: -; j_call: TRBJ1-5; clone_size: -; cdr3_aa: CATSRDSDQPQHF; cdr3_nt: TGTGCCACCAGCAGAGACTCCGATCAGCCCCAGCATTTT
v_call: TRBV6-5; d_call: -; j_call: TRBJ1-5; clone_size: -; cdr3_aa: CASSPKENQPQHF; cdr3_nt: TGTGCCAGCAGTCCCAAGGAGAATCAGCCCCAGCATTTT